This TCR beta chain stems from a study of CD8+CD57+ T cells in acquired aplastic anemia. An expansion of CD8+CD57+ cells by flow cytometry had been shown in patients chosen for sequencing. In its sample, this clonotype was seen once. A read error may produce the germline difference seen at one junction end. The CDR3 has 12 amino acids. Genomic DNA, the template, was used for profiling of the TCR beta VDJ and CDR3. TCRdb itself ran the reads through MiXCR, one entry per CDR3 protein. The table records 180,000 or so distinct CDR3 sequences, less than 60% of them present only once. The chain couples TRBV12-3 or TRBV12-4 to TRBJ2-1; D is undetermined. This receptor was identified in a human donor with aplastic anemia. The sample taken for sequencing was sorted CD4+, CD8+, or CD8+CD57+ T cells (not recorded which) from PBMCs. The CDR3 sequence is CASSLEYSEQFF. The CDR3 coding sequence is TGTGCCAGCAGTTTAGAGTACAGTGAGCAGTTCTTC.